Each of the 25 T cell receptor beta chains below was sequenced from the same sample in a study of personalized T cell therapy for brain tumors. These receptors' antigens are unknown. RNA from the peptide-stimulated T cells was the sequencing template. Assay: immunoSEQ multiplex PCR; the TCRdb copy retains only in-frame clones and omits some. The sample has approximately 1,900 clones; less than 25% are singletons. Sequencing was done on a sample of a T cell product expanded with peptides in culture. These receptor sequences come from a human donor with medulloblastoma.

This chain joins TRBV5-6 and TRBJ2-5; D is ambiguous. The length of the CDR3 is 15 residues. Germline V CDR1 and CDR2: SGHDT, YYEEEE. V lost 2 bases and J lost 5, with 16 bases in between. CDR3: CASSFRSLGGETQYF. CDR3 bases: TGTGCCAGCAGCTTTAGGAGCTTGGGCGGTGAGACCCAGTACTTC.

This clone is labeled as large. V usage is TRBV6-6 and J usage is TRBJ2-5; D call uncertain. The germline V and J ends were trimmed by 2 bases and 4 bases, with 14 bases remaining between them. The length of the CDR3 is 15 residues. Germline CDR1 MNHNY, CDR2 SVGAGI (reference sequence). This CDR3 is CASSYRKGSGETQYF. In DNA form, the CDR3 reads TGTGCCAGCAGTTACCGGAAAGGTTCTGGAGAGACCCAGTACTTC.

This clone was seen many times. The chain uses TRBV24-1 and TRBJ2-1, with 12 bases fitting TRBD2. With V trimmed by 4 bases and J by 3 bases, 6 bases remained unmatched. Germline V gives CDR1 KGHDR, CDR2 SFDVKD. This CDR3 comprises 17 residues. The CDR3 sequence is CATSEPSGGEYYNEQFF. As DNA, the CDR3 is TGTGCCACCAGTGAGCCTAGCGGGGGGGAATACTACAATGAGCAGTTCTTC.

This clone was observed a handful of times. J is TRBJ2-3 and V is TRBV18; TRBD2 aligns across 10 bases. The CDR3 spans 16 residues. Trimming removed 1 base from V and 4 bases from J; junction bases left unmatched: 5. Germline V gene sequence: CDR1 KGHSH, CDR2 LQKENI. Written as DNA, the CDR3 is TGTGCCAGCTCACCACTAAGCGGGAGGGCCCCAGATACGCAGTATTTT. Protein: CASSPLSGRAPDTQYF.

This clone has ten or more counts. CDR3 protein: CASSFGASSYEQYF. CDR3 DNA: TGCGCCAGCAGCTTCGGGGCCAGCTCCTACGAGCAGTACTTC. The chain combines TRBV5-1 with TRBJ2-7; D possibly uses TRBD1 or TRBD2 (5 bases each). The CDR3 has 14 residues. CDR1 is SGHRS and CDR2 is YFSETQ in the germline V gene. Deletions cut 2 bases from V and 0 bases from J, with 9 bases between.

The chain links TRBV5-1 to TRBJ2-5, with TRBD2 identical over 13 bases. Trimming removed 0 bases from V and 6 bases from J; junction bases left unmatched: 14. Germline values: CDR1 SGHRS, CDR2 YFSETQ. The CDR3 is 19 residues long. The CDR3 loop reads CASSLGGASGLAGVQTQYF. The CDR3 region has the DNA TGCGCCAGCAGCTTGGGGGGAGCCTCAGGACTAGCGGGAGTCCAGACCCAGTACTTC.

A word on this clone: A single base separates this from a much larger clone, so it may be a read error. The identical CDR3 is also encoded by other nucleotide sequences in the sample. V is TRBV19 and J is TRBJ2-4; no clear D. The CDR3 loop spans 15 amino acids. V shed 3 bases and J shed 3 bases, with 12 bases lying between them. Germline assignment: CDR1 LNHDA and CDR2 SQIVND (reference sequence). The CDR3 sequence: CASSIKRGYKNIQYF. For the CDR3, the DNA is TGTGCCAGTAGTATCAAGCGTGGCTACAAAAACATTCAGTACTTC.

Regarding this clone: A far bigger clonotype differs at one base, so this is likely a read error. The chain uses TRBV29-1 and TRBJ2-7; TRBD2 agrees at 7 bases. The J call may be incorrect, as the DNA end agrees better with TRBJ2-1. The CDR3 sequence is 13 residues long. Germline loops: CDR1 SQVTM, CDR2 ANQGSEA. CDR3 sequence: CSVHGGVSYEQFF. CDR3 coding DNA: TGCAGCGTCCATGGGGGGGTCTCCTACGAGCAGTTCTTC.

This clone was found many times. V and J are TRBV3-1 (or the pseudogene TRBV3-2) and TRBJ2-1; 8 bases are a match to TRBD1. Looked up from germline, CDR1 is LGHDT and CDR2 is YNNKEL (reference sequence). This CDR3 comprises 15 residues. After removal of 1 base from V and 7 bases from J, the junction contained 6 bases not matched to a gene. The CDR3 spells CASSQGLTGVNEQFF. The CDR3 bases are TGTGCCAGCAGCCAAGGACTGACAGGGGTAAATGAGCAGTTCTTC.

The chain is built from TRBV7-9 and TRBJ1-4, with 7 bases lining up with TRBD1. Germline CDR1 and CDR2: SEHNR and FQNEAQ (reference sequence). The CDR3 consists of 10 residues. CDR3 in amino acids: CAYRGEKLFF. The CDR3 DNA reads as TGTGCATACAGGGGTGAAAAACTGTTTTTT.

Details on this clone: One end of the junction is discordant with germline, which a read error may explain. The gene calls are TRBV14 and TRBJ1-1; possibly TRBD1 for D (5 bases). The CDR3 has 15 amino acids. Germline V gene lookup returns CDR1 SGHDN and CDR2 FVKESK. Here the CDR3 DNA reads TGTGCCAGCAGACAAGACTCAGGGCTGAACACTGAAGCTTTCTTT. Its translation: CASRQDSGLNTEAFF.

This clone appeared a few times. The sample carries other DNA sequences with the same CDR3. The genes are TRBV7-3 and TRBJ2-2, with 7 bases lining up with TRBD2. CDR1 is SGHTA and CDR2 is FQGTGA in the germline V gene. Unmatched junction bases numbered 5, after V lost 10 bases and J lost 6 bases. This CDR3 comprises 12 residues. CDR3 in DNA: TGTGCCATCCCTCGGGGGGCCGGGGAGCTGTTTTTT. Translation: CAIPRGAGELFF.

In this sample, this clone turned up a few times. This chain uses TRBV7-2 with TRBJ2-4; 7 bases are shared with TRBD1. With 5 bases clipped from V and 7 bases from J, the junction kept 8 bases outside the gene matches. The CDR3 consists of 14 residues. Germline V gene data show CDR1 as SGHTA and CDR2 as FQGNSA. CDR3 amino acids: CASSGRQGFNIQYF. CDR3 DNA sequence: TGTGCCAGCAGCGGGAGACAGGGATTTAACATTCAGTACTTC.

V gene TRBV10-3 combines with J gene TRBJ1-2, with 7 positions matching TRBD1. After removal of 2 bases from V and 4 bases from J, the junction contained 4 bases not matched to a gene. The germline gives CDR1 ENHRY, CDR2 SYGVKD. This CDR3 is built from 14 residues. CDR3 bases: TGTGCCATCAGTGAGACAGGGGAAGGCTATGGCTACACCTTC. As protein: CAISETGEGYGYTF.

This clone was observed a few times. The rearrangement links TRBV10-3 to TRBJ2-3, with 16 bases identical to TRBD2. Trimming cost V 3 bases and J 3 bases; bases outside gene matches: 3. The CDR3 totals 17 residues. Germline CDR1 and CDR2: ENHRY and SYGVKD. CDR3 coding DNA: TGTGCCATCAGTGATCCGGGACTAGCGGGAGGGACAGATACGCAGTATTTT. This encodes CAISDPGLAGGTDTQYF.

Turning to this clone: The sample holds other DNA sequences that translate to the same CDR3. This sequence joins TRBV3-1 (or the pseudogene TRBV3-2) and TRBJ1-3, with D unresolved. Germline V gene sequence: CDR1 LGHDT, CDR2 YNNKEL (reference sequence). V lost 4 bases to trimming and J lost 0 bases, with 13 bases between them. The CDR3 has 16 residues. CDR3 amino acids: CASSRVGFFSGNTIYF. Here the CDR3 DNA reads TGTGCCAGCAGCCGTGTCGGGTTTTTCTCTGGAAACACCATATATTTT.

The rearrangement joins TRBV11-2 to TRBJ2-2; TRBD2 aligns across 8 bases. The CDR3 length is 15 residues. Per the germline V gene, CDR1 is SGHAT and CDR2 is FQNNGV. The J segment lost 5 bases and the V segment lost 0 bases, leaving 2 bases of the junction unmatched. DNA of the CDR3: TGTGCCAGCAGCTTAGACGGGAGGGGGACCGGGGAGCTGTTTTTT. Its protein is CASSLDGRGTGELFF.

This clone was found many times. In DNA form, the CDR3 reads TGTGCCAGCAGTTTACTGCGGGGGTTGTCCTACAATGAGCAGTTCTTC. Translated: CASSLLRGLSYNEQFF. This chain connects TRBV27 to TRBJ2-1, with 7 bases lining up with TRBD2. This CDR3 has 16 residues. From germline, CDR1 is MNHEY and CDR2 SMNVEV (reference sequence). V trimming: 2 bases; J trimming: 1 base; junction bases outside the gene matches: 5.

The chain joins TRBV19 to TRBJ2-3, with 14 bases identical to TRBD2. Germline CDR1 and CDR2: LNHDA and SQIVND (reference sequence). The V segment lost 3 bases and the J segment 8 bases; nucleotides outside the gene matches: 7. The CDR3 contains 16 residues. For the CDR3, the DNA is TGTGCCAGTAGTATGGGGACTAGCGGGGGTCAGGGTACGCAGTATTTT. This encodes CASSMGTSGGQGTQYF.

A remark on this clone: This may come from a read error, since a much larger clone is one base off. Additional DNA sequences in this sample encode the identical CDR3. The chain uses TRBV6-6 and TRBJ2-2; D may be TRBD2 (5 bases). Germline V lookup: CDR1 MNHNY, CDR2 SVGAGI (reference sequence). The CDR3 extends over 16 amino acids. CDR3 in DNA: TGTGCCAGCAGTTACTCGATCCCCGGTGGCACCGGGGAGCTGTTCTTT. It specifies CASSYSIPGGTGELFF.

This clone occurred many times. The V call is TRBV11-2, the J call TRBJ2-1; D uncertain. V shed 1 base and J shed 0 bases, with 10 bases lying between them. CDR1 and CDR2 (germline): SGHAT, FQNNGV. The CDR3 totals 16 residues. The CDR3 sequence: CASSLVWLSSYNEQFF. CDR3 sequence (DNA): TGTGCCAGCAGCTTAGTATGGCTAAGCTCCTACAATGAGCAGTTCTTC.

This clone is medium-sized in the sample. The CDR3 here is CAIRSADTQYF. For the CDR3, the DNA is TGTGCCATCAGATCAGCAGATACGCAGTATTTT. The V call is TRBV10-3, the J call TRBJ2-3, with D unclear. The V end lost 6 bases, the J end lost 4 bases, and 5 bases lay between the germline ends. The germline CDR1 and CDR2 sequences are ENHRY and SYGVKD. CDR3 length equals 11 residues.

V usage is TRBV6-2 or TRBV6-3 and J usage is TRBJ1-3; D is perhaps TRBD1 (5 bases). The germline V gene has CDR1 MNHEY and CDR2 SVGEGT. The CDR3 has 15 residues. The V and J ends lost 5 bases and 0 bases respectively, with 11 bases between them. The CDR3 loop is CASSPGRSSGNTIYF. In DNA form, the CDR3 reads TGTGCCAGCAGTCCGGGACGGAGCTCTGGAAACACCATATATTTT.

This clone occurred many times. The CDR3 loop reads CASSQPPGASGRYEQYF. The CDR3 DNA is TGCGCCAGCAGCCAGCCCCCCGGCGCTAGCGGGAGGTACGAGCAGTACTTC. The chain couples TRBV4-1 to TRBJ2-7; 11 nucleotides align to TRBD2. The junction had 11 bases not matched to a gene; V was cut back by 3 bases and J by 4 bases. The CDR3 has 17 residues. Germline V CDR1 and CDR2: MGHRA, YSYEKL.

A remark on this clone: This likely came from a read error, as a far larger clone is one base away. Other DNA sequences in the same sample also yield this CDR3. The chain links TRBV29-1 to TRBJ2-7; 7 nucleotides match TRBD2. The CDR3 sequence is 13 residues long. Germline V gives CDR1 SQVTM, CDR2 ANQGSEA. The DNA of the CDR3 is TGCTGCGTCCATGGGGGGGTCTCCTACGAGCAGTACTTC. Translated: CCVHGGVSYEQYF.